A selection of T cell receptor beta chains follows, all from one sample in a study of cytomegalovirus exposure and HLA in healthy donors. Data came from immunoSEQ multiplex PCR; TCRdb stores just in-frame clones and leaves some out. Among some 160,000 clones listed, approximately 80% were seen once. Sequencing used PBMCs. These receptors originate from a man aged 18 to 30 in good health and CMV-seronegative. CDR3s include the opening cysteine and the closing phenylalanine or tryptophan. Fields, in order: CDR3 length, clone size, V gene, D gene, J gene, CDR3 DNA, CDR3 protein. D genes are given only for firm matches. Rows may omit the clone size; those that give it use once, few, many or a size class.

11	-	TRBV20-1	TRBD1	TRBJ2-7	TGCAGTGCGATAGGGGGCGTCGAGCAGTACTTC	CSAIGGVEQYF
13	-	TRBV6-6	-	TRBJ2-3	TGTGCCAGCAGCCGGACTAGCACAGATACGCAGTATTTT	CASSRTSTDTQYF
14	-	TRBV27	-	TRBJ2-7	TGTGCCACTGCGGACAGTATCCGCTCCTACGAGCAGTACTTC	CATADSIRSYEQYF
16	-	TRBV5-1	TRBD1	TRBJ2-7	TGCGCCAGCAGCCATTCCCGGTTGACAGGGGGTAACGAGCAGTACTTC	CASSHSRLTGGNEQYF
15	-	TRBV5-1	TRBD1	TRBJ2-1	TGCGCCAGCACCCTGGACAGGGACGTCTACAGTGAGCAGTTCTTC	CASTLDRDVYSEQFF
14	-	TRBV7-2	TRBD1	TRBJ1-2	TGTGCCAGCAGCAAGACGGGACAGGGCTATGGCTACACCTTC	CASSKTGQGYGYTF
15	once	TRBV4-1	TRBD1	TRBJ2-1	TGCGCCAGCAGCCCTCTCGGACAGGGCAGGAATGAGCAGTTCTTC	CASSPLGQGRNEQFF
16	-	TRBV9	TRBD1	TRBJ2-1	TGTGCCAGCAGCGAGGGGGACAGACCTCTGGGGGCTGAGCAGTTCTTC	CASSEGDRPLGAEQFF
16	-	TRBV5-6	TRBD1	TRBJ2-1	TGTGCCAGCAGCTCCAAACCATCAACAGGGGGCGGCAAGCAGTTCTTC	CASSSKPSTGGGKQFF
18	few	TRBV2	TRBD2	TRBJ2-7	TGTGCCAGCAGCGATATAGAACTAGCGGGAGGCCCCTCCTACGAGCAGTACTTC	CASSDIELAGGPSYEQYF
13	-	TRBV5-6	TRBD2	TRBJ2-3	TGTGCCAGCAACCCGACGGGGGGGGATACGCAGTATTTT	CASNPTGGDTQYF
15	-	TRBV13	TRBD1	TRBJ1-4	TGTGCCAGCAGCTCCAGAGGACAGGGGGATGAAAAACTGTTTTTT	CASSSRGQGDEKLFF
14	-	TRBV28	-	TRBJ2-7	TGTGCCAGCAGATCCGACAGGCCCCTCTACGAGCAGTACTTC	CASRSDRPLYEQYF
16	once	TRBV28	-	TRBJ2-7	TGTGCCAGCAGCCCGGATATGGTGAGACTCACCTACGAGCAGCACTTC	CASSPDMVRLTYEQHF
16	-	TRBV7-2	-	TRBJ2-2	TGTGCCAGCAGCTTAGCCCCAGGGTCCTCGGCCGGGGAGCTGTTTTTT	CASSLAPGSSAGELFF
13	few	TRBV7-9	TRBD1	TRBJ2-5	TGTGCCAGCAGCCCCCGACAGGGCGAGACCCAGTACTTC	CASSPRQGETQYF
12	-	TRBV6-5	-	TRBJ2-2	TGTGCCAGCAGCGTGTACACCGGGGAGCTGTTTTTT	CASSVYTGELFF
13	-	TRBV5-1	-	TRBJ2-7	TGCGCCAGCAGGGAGGGGAACCTCTACGAGCAGTACTTC	CASREGNLYEQYF
15	-	TRBV7-2	TRBD2	TRBJ2-1	TGTGCCAGCAGCGAGACTAGCGGGGGGCACAATGAGCAGTTCTTC	CASSETSGGHNEQFF
16	-	TRBV21-1	-	TRBJ2-5	TGTGCCAGCAGCAAAGGGGCGGGGTATGGGCAAGAGACCCAGTACTTC	CASSKGAGYGQETQYF
14	-	TRBV28	-	TRBJ1-5	TGTGCCAGCAGTTCACCCGACAGATACCAGCCCCAGCATTTT	CASSSPDRYQPQHF
13	-	TRBV18	TRBD1	TRBJ1-2	TGTGCCAGCTCACCCGGGACAGGACCCGGCTACACCTTC	CASSPGTGPGYTF
13	-	TRBV15	-	TRBJ1-4	TGTGCCACTCCTGGCACGGAGGGTGAAAAACTGTTTTTT	CATPGTEGEKLFF
12	once	TRBV7-8	TRBD1	TRBJ1-1	TGTGCCAGCAGTCAGGGACAGTATGAAGCTTTCTTT	CASSQGQYEAFF
13	-	TRBV9	-	TRBJ2-2	TGTGCCAGCAGCGTAGTCATGACCGGGGAGCTGTTTTTT	CASSVVMTGELFF
14	-	TRBV9	TRBD1	TRBJ2-3	TGTGCCAGCAGCGGTAGACAGGGTGTACATACGCAGTATTTT	CASSGRQGVHTQYF
16	-	TRBV29-1	TRBD2	TRBJ2-2	TGCAGCGTCCAAGCCCGGACTAGCGTGAACACCGGGGAGCTGTTTTTT	CSVQARTSVNTGELFF
14	-	TRBV6-6	-	TRBJ2-7	TGTGCCAGCAGCCACAGGGCTGGACCCCTCGAGCAGTACTTC	CASSHRAGPLEQYF
14	-	TRBV25-1	TRBD1	TRBJ2-7	TGTGCCAGCAGTGTCGGGACAGAGACCTACGAGCAGTACTTC	CASSVGTETYEQYF
13	-	TRBV7-6	-	TRBJ2-7	TGTGCCAGCCAGGGCAGGGCATCCTACGAGCAGTACTTC	CASQGRASYEQYF
15	few	TRBV6-5	TRBD1	TRBJ2-7	TGTGCCAGCAGTTACTCGGGGACAGGGACCTACGAGCAGTACTTC	CASSYSGTGTYEQYF
14	-	TRBV9	-	TRBJ2-5	TGTGCCAGCAGCGTAGGCGGTCAACAAGAGACCCAGTACTTC	CASSVGGQQETQYF
12	few	TRBV10-3	-	TRBJ2-7	TGTGCCATCAGTGAGACTTTATACGAGCAGTACTTC	CAISETLYEQYF
13	-	TRBV29-1	-	TRBJ1-1	TGCAGCGTTGGGTCAGGGGAGATTTCGGGGGCTTTCTTT	CSVGSGEISGAFF
16	few	TRBV18	TRBD1	TRBJ2-1	TGTGCCAGCTCACCTGACAGGGCGATAACCTACAATGAGCAGTTCTTC	CASSPDRAITYNEQFF
16	-	TRBV4-1	TRBD1	TRBJ2-7	TGCGCCAGCAGCCATGTACCCGGGCAGGGGGCTTACGAGCAGTACTTC	CASSHVPGQGAYEQYF
12	-	TRBV6-1	-	TRBJ1-6	TGTGCCAGCCGAAGAGGCCGGTCACCCCTCCACTTT	CASRRGRSPLHF
14	few	TRBV6-5	TRBD2	TRBJ2-7	TGTGCCAGCAGCCGATTTGGACTAGGCTACGAGCAGTACTTC	CASSRFGLGYEQYF
14	few	TRBV7-9	-	TRBJ1-5	TGTGCCAGCAGAGGGCCAGGGGAAAATCAGCCCCAGCATTTT	CASRGPGENQPQHF
14	-	TRBV6-1	TRBD1	TRBJ2-7	TGTGCCAGCAGTAACGACAGGGTTTCCTACGAGCAGTACTTC	CASSNDRVSYEQYF
17	once	TRBV7-3	TRBD1	TRBJ2-6	TGTGCCAGCAGCCCCCGGGGACAGTCCTCTGGGGCCAACGTCCTGACTTTC	CASSPRGQSSGANVLTF
13	-	TRBV28	TRBD1	TRBJ1-2	TGTGCCAGCAGGTTGACAGGGGTTGATGGCTACACCTTC	CASRLTGVDGYTF
16	-	TRBV7-9	TRBD1	TRBJ2-2	TGTGCCAGCAGCGTGACCGGGACAGGGGGTGTCGGGGAGCTGTTTTTT	CASSVTGTGGVGELFF
15	-	TRBV5-1	TRBD2	TRBJ2-1	TGCGCCAGCAGCTTGGAGGCGGGGGTTTCCAATGAGCAGTTCTTC	CASSLEAGVSNEQFF
12	-	TRBV12-5	-	TRBJ1-5	TGTGCTAGTGCCGGGACATCCCAGCCCCAGCATTTT	CASAGTSQPQHF
16	-	TRBV7-2	TRBD1	TRBJ1-5	TGTGCCAGCAGCTGGGGAACAGGGGAAGGAAATCAGCCCCAGCATTTT	CASSWGTGEGNQPQHF
14	-	TRBV7-9	-	TRBJ2-7	TGTGCCAGCAGCTTAGGGCAGGTTAGCGTCGATCAGTACTTC	CASSLGQVSVDQYF
16	-	TRBV7-9	TRBD1	TRBJ2-7	TGTGCCAGCAGCGGAGGACAGGCTCGTACCCCCTACGAGCAGTACTTC	CASSGGQARTPYEQYF
12	-	TRBV5-1	-	TRBJ1-1	TGCGCCAGCAGGGACAAGGATTTAAGAGCTTTCTTT	CASRDKDLRAFF
16	-	TRBV5-1	TRBD2	TRBJ2-5	TGCGCCAGCAGCTCCTGGACTAGCTCAGAGCAAGAGACCCAGTACTTC	CASSSWTSSEQETQYF
13	-	TRBV10-1	-	TRBJ2-1	TGCGCCAGCAGTTATATACTCCACAATGAGCAGTTCTTC	CASSYILHNEQFF
12	-	TRBV10-3	-	TRBJ1-5	TGTGCCATCAGGGACAGTGGTCAGCCCCAGCATTTT	CAIRDSGQPQHF
16	-	TRBV18	TRBD1	TRBJ1-1	TGTGCCAGCTCACCCCGCGAAACAGGGGCGAACACTGAAGCTTTCTTT	CASSPRETGANTEAFF
13	-	TRBV11-2	-	TRBJ2-1	TGTGCCAGCAGCCAAGGACGGGAGAGGGAGCAGTTCTTC	CASSQGREREQFF